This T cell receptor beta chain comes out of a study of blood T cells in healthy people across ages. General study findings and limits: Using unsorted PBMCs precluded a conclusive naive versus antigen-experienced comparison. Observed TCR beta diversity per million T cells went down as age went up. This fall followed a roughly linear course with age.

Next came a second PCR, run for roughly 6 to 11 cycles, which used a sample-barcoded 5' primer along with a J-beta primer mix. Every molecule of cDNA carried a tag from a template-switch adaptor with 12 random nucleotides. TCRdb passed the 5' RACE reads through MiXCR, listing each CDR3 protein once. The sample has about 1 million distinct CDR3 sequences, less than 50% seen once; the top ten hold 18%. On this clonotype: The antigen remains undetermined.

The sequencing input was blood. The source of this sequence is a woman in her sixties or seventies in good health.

The DNA of the CDR3 is TGTGCCATCAGTGAGCAGCGAACCTACAATGAGCAGTACTTC. This encodes CAISEQRTYNEQYF. The V gene is TRBV10-3, the J gene TRBJ2-1; D not resolved. Gene TRBJ2-7 matches the end of the DNA better, so the J call may be wrong. This CDR3 is 14 amino acids long. CDR1 ENHRY and CDR2 SYGVKD come from the germline V gene.